These 2 T cell receptor beta chains share one sample of origin, sequenced in a study of OX40 agonist ivuxolimab in advanced cancers. This table comes from immunoSEQ multiplex PCR, and its TCRdb copy is limited to in-frame clones, with some not included. The sample lists 48,000 or so clones; approximately 78% were seen once. The specimen was CD4+ or CD8+ T cells sorted from blood, collected in a trial of the OX40 agonist ivuxolimab. These receptors were obtained from an adult with an advanced solid tumor such as melanoma, head and neck, liver or kidney cancer.

V usage is TRBV6-6 and J usage is TRBJ2-7, with D possibly TRBD1 on 5 matching bases. The CDR3 runs to 13 residues. The germline V gene encodes CDR1 MNHNY and CDR2 SVGAGI (reference sequence). V lost 5 bases, J lost 2 bases, and 10 bases lay in between. The CDR3 coding sequence is TGTGCCAGCAGTAGACAGAGCACCTACGAGCAGTACTTC. Its translation: CASSRQSTYEQYF.

The gene calls are TRBV5-1 and TRBJ2-1; 7 bases are shared with TRBD2. This CDR3 has 16 residues. Germline CDR1 SGHRS, CDR2 YFSETQ. V dropped 0 bases and J dropped 6; count of bases not matched to a gene: 9. CDR3 in amino acids: CASSLVLGGSPNEQFF. The CDR3 DNA follows: TGCGCCAGCAGCTTGGTGCTTGGCGGGAGTCCCAATGAGCAGTTCTTC.